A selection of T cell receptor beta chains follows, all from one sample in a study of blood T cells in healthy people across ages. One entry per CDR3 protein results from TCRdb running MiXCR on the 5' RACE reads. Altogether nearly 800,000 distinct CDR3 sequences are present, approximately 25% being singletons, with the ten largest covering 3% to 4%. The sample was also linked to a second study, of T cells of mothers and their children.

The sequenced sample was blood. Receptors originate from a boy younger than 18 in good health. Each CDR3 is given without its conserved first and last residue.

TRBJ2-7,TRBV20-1,SARQPGTEAYEQY
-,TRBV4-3,ASGQDGTGVYEQY
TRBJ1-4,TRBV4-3,ASSQRPWGNEKLF
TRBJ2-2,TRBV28,ASSFLGTSESRELF
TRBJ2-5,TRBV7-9,ASTNNDRGQETQY
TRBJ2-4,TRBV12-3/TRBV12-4,ASSLEANIQY
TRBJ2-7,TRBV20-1,SARFAGGNEQY
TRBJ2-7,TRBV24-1,ATSEPTGTGSYEQY
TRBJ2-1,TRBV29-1,SVGFTTSDYNEQF
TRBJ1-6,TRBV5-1,ASSRVVGTGGSPLH
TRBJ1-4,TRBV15,ATSTSGAGGDEKLF
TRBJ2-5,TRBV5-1,ASSWDGLDETQY
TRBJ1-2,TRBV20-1,SARVVSGNYGYT
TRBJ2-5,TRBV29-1,SVDPSGRGETQY
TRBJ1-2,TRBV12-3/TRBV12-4,ASSLRTGGYGYT
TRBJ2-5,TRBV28,ASSTPQGRVGETQY
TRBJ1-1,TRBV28,ASYQNTEAF
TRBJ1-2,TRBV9,ASGGPSYGYT
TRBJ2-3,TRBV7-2,ASSLVRQRRDTQY
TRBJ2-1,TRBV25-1,ASSNSIGTGDEQF
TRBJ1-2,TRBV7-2,ASSWGDSANHGYT
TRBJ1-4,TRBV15,ATSRGAGNEKLF
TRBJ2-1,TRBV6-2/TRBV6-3,ASSYSAGSYNEQF
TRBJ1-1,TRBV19,ASSLTGWNTEAF
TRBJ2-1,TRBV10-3,AISDPTSGSPINEQF
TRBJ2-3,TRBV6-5,ASRYLDTQY
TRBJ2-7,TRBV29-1,SVEVPEGPYEQY
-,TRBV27,ASSYTSGKGYEQY
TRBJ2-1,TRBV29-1,SVETGTEQF
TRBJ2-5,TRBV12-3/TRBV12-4,ASSLALVGRGGTEVETQY
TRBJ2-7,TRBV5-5,ASSLGGTTSSYEQY
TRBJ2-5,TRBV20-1,SAREGLIQETQY
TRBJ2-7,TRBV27,ASRLAGGPPYEQY
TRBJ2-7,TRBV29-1,SVENRRGPYYEQY
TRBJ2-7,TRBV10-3,AISPQTSGGGEQY
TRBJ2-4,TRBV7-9,ASSLASLGGEAKNIQY
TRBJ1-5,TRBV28,ASDSSNQPQH
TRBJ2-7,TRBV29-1,SVDKAGSYEQY
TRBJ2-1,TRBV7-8,ASSPFPLNEQF
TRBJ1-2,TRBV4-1,ASSQVVGVSGYT
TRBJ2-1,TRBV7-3,AGSYQGLAGGSYNEQF
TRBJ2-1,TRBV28,ASSFGGSKNEQF
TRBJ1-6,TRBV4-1,ASSQFGGPLSSYNSPLH
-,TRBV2,ASSPWTGLSYEQY
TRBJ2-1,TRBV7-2,ANSLGLYNEQF
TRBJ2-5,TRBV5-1,ATTGGSETQY
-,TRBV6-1,ASSDIGGRGETQY
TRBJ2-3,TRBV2,ASSEWGVGDTQY
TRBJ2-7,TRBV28,ASSLPLGDVAYEQY